Following are 18 T cell receptor beta chains from one sample sequenced in a study of T cell responses to AZD1222 COVID-19 vaccine. Produced via immunoSEQ multiplex PCR; TCRdb's table is partial and in-frame only. Of 150,000 or so clones listed, about 90% are singletons. Material: peripheral blood, obtained 28 days after the second AZD1222 dose. These receptors were collected from an adult who received the AZD1222 COVID-19 vaccine.

The V call is TRBV7-2, the J call TRBJ1-4; D unresolved. V gave up 6 bases and J gave up 4 bases, with 9 bases separating them. The germline V gene encodes CDR1 SGHTA and CDR2 FQGNSA. This CDR3 is 13 amino acids long. In nucleotides, the CDR3 is TGTGCCAGCAGTTCAGGAGATAATGAAAAACTGTTTTTT. Its translation: CASSSGDNEKLFF.

The chain recombines TRBV5-1 with TRBJ2-3; the D is unclear. In germline, CDR1 is SGHRS, CDR2 YFSETQ. The V end was cut by 0 bases, the J end by 2 bases, with 10 bases between. The CDR3 is made up of 15 amino acids. For the CDR3, the DNA is TGCGCCAGCAGCTTGGGAGTCAGTAACACAGATACGCAGTATTTT. Amino acids: CASSLGVSNTDTQYF.

The rearrangement links TRBV6-5 to TRBJ2-3, with D possibly TRBD1 on 6 matching bases. This CDR3 comprises 13 residues. With 6 bases removed from V and 3 bases from J, the gap between germline ends came to 10 bases. Germline CDR1 MNHEY, CDR2 SVGAGI. In nucleotides, the CDR3 is TGTGCCAGCAGACGAACAGGGACAGATACGCAGTATTTT. This translates into CASRRTGTDTQYF.

This sequence joins TRBV7-7 and TRBJ2-3; 9 bases agree with TRBD2. Germline lookup yields CDR1 SSHAT and CDR2 FNYEAQ (reference sequence). Trimming cost V 5 bases and J 1 base; bases outside gene matches: 1. This CDR3 is built from 14 residues. CDR3 DNA sequence: TGTGCCAGCAGCCCTAGCGGGGGCACAGATACGCAGTATTTT. It codes for CASSPSGGTDTQYF. The entire variable domain, with the rest obtained from reference TRBV7-7 and TRBJ2-3, is as follows: GAGVSQSPRYKVTKRGQDVTLRCDPISSHATLYWYQQALGQGPEFLTYFNYEAQPDKSGLPSDRFSAERPEGSISTLTIQRTEQRDSAMYRCASSPSGGTDTQYFGPGTRLTVL.

Here the CDR3 DNA reads TGTGCCAGCACCCACCAGGGACAAGAGACCCAGTACTTC. It translates to CASTHQGQETQYF. The chain has TRBV11-1 and TRBJ2-5; D might be TRBD1 (5 bases). Germline CDR1 and CDR2: SGHAT and FQDESV (reference sequence). The CDR3 contains 13 residues. V lost 7 bases and J lost 2, with 11 bases in between. Looking up the rest from reference TRBV11-1 and TRBJ2-5 gives the full variable domain: EAEVAQSPRYKITEKSQAVAFWCDPISGHATLYWYRQILGQGPELLVQFQDESVVDDSQLPKDRFSAERLKGVDSTLKIQPAELGDSAMYLCASTHQGQETQYFGPGTRLLVL.

The chain employs TRBV12-5 and TRBJ2-3; D ambiguous. This CDR3 has 14 residues. V was shortened by 5 bases and J by 2 bases, with 11 bases between the two germline ends. Germline V gene sequence: CDR1 LGHNT, CDR2 FRNRAP. CDR3 nucleotides: TGTGCTAGTGGTCCCAAGACTCTCACAGATACGCAGTATTTT. Protein: CASGPKTLTDTQYF.

The rearrangement uses TRBV27 and TRBJ1-6; D unclear. Germline V gene lookup returns CDR1 MNHEY and CDR2 SMNVEV (reference sequence). Trimming shortened V by 3 bases and J by 7 bases, and 7 bases separated the two germline ends. This CDR3 is 13 amino acids long. The CDR3 sequence is CASSFASNSPLHF. DNA for the CDR3: TGTGCCAGCAGTTTTGCCTCGAATTCACCCCTCCACTTT.

This chain uses TRBV4-1 with TRBJ1-6; D gene uncertain. The CDR3 spans 17 residues. The V end was cut by 4 bases, the J end by 8 bases, with 21 bases between. Germline CDR1 and CDR2: MGHRA and YSYEKL. This CDR3 is CASSLSEGRGIDSPLHF. For the CDR3, the DNA is TGCGCCAGCAGCCTCTCCGAGGGTCGGGGTATCGATTCACCCCTCCACTTT.

CDR3 DNA: TGTGCCAGCAGTTTATCCCCGCGGACTAGCGCTAGCGAGCAGTACTTC. Protein: CASSLSPRTSASEQYF. The rearrangement links TRBV27 to TRBJ2-7, with 9 bases matching TRBD2. The germline gives CDR1 MNHEY, CDR2 SMNVEV (reference sequence). The V and J ends lost 0 bases and 6 bases, in that order; junction bases with no gene match: 9. This CDR3 is built from 16 residues.

V and J are TRBV5-6 and TRBJ2-1; TRBD1 matches at 11 bases. Germline V gives CDR1 SGHDT, CDR2 YYEEEE. The ends lost 3 bases at V and 2 bases at J; junction bases unmatched: 1. CDR3 length equals 15 residues. In DNA, the CDR3 is TGTGCCAGCAGCTGGGGACAGGGGGCCTACAATGAGCAGTTCTTC. This sequence encodes CASSWGQGAYNEQFF.

The gene calls are TRBV23-1 and TRBJ2-5, with TRBD1 matching 7 bases. TRBV23-1 is placed among ORFs of uncertain function. The CDR3 is made up of 18 amino acids. V shed 0 bases, J shed 5 bases, and the junction held 15 bases outside the gene matches. CDR3 sequence (DNA): TGCGCCAGCAGTCAATCCCCAAAATCCCGGACAGGAAGGGAGACCCAGTACTTC. This gives the protein CASSQSPKSRTGRETQYF.

The V call is TRBV6-5, the J call TRBJ2-1; 7 bases are shared with TRBD1. The germline CDR1 and CDR2 sequences are MNHEY and SVGAGI. Trimming removed 7 bases from V and 2 bases from J; junction bases left unmatched: 8. The CDR3 contains 15 residues. CDR3 sequence (DNA): TGTGCCAGCACTCCGGACAGGACAACCTACAATGAGCAGTTCTTC. Protein sequence: CASTPDRTTYNEQFF.

The chain carries TRBV3-1 (or the pseudogene TRBV3-2) and TRBJ2-5; D is possibly TRBD1 or TRBD2 (5 bases each). Germline CDR1 is LGHDT and CDR2 is YNNKEL (reference sequence). There are 14 residues in the CDR3. V was trimmed by 3 bases and J by 4 bases, leaving 12 bases between them. The DNA for the CDR3 is TGTGCCAGCAGCCAGGGACCAACCGCAGAGACCCAGTACTTC. Protein sequence: CASSQGPTAETQYF.

This clone was seen a few times. The chain links TRBV5-8 to TRBJ1-5; the D is unclear. V lost 0 bases and J 0 bases, leaving 16 bases between the germline ends. Germline V lookup: CDR1 SGHTS, CDR2 YDEGEE. The CDR3 length is 18 residues. CDR3 sequence reads: CASSLDLGISYSNQPQHF. The CDR3 DNA sequence: TGTGCCAGCAGCTTGGACCTAGGGATATCGTATAGCAATCAGCCCCAGCATTTT.

This clone was seen only once. The V gene is TRBV7-9, the J gene TRBJ2-5; 10 nucleotides line up with TRBD1. This CDR3 contains 17 residues. Germline lookup yields CDR1 SEHNR and CDR2 FQNEAQ (reference sequence). With 5 bases clipped from V and 3 bases from J, the junction kept 12 bases outside the gene matches. CDR3 DNA: TGTGCCAGCAGCAGAGGCTTGAGAGGGACAGGGGAAGAGACCCAGTACTTC. Translation gives CASSRGLRGTGEETQYF.

The chain links TRBV6-4 to TRBJ2-7, with TRBD2 matching 11 bases. This CDR3 region has 14 residues. The germline V gene encodes CDR1 MRHNA and CDR2 SNTAGT. Trimming took 4 bases from V and 6 from J; bases not matched to a gene: 5. The CDR3 region is CASSVTGTSGEQYF. In DNA, the CDR3 is TGTGCCAGCAGTGTTACCGGGACTAGCGGCGAGCAGTACTTC.

V and J are TRBV5-4 and TRBJ2-3; no definite D call. V was pared by 4 bases and J by 4 bases, with 13 bases between. This CDR3 is built from 14 residues. Germline CDR1 reads SGHNT; CDR2 reads YYREEE (reference sequence). The chain's CDR3 is CASSPWNRADTQYF. The CDR3 coding sequence is TGTGCCAGCAGCCCGTGGAACCGCGCAGATACGCAGTATTTT.

This rearrangement joins TRBV11-2 to TRBJ1-1; D is uncertain. The CDR3 is 16 amino acids. Trimming shortened V by 0 bases and J by 2 bases, and 13 bases separated the two germline ends. Germline V lookup: CDR1 SGHAT, CDR2 FQNNGV. The CDR3: CASSLDPPGPNTEAFF. The CDR3 DNA reads TGTGCCAGCAGCTTAGATCCTCCAGGCCCCAACACTGAAGCTTTCTTT.